This TCR beta chain came from a study of T-cell reconstitution after alpha-beta-depleted transplantation in children. The germline gives CDR1 SEHNR, CDR2 FQNEAQ (reference sequence). This CDR3 has 15 residues. The ends were cut back, 3 bases at V and 3 bases at J, with 15 bases in the middle. This clonotype has at least ten counts. TCRbeta library preparation incorporated unique molecular identifiers. TCRdb reprocessed the PCR reads with MiXCR, giving one entry per CDR3 protein. The repertoire includes roughly 670,000 distinct CDR3 sequences, around 13% of them detected once, and about 0.79% sits in the top ten.

The sample here was PBMCs, taken before TCRalphabeta/CD19-depleted stem cell transplant. The rearrangement joins TRBV7-9 to TRBJ2-7; either TRBD1 or TRBD2 may fit D (5 bases each). This TCR came from a girl aged 2-10 years with congenital amegakaryocytic thrombocytopenia, due to receive a stem cell transplant. This CDR3 is CASSLTHGAFYEQYF. Here the CDR3 DNA reads TGTGCCAGCAGCTTGACCCACGGGGCCTTCTACGAGCAGTACTTC.